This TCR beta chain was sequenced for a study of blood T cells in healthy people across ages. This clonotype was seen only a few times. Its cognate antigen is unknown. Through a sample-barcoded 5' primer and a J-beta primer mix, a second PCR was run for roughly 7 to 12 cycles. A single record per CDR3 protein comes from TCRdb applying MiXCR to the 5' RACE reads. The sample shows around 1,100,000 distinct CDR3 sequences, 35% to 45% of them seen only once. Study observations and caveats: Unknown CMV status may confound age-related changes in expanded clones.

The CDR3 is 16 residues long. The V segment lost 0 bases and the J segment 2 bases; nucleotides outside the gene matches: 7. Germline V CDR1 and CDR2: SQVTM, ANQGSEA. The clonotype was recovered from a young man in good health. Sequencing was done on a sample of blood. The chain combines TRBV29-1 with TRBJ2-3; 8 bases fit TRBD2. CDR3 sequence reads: CSVEEGAGGSTDTQYF. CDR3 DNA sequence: TGCAGCGTTGAAGAAGGGGCGGGGGGCTCCACAGATACGCAGTATTTT.